These 19 T cell receptor beta chains came from one sample sequenced in a study of Graves' ophthalmopathy and Graves' hyperthyroidism. RNA transcripts were the source from which TCR beta CDR3 regions were amplified. An initial RT-PCR round employing HTBI primers preceded a second-round multiplex PCR. TCRdb used MiXCR to reprocess the multiplex PCR reads, holding one entry per CDR3 protein. The sample holds roughly 610,000 distinct CDR3 sequences; around a fifth are singletons and the top ten take more than 5.5%. Sequences were obtained from peripheral blood. The source of these receptors is a woman aged 18-35 years with stable Graves' hyperthyroidism. Some clones in this sample may be carry-over from other donors' samples.

This chain links TRBV7-9 with TRBJ1-2, with D maybe TRBD1 (6 bases). Germline assignment: CDR1 SEHNR and CDR2 FQNEAQ (reference sequence). Trimming took 5 bases from V and 2 from J, leaving 12 bases between them. The CDR3 consists of 14 residues. The CDR3 DNA is TGTGCCAGCAGCCTACGGACAGAAAACTATGGCTACACCTTC. Protein: CASSLRTENYGYTF.

This chain uses TRBV3-1 with TRBJ1-3; 7 nucleotides agree with TRBD1. J gave up 2 bases and V 2 bases, and 12 bases lay outside the gene matches. The germline CDR1 and CDR2 sequences are LGHDT and YNNKEL (reference sequence). CDR3 length equals 18 residues. The CDR3 DNA reads TGTGCCAGCAGCCAATATACCGGGACAGCGATTACTGGAAACACCATATATTTT. It is translated as CASSQYTGTAITGNTIYF.

This clonotype was observed a handful of times. Since a much larger clone is just one base distant, this may be a read error. J is TRBJ2-7 and V is TRBV24-1, with D unclear. With 6 bases removed from V and 3 bases from J, the gap between germline ends came to 11 bases. Germline V lookup: CDR1 KGHDR, CDR2 SFDVKD. This CDR3 has 13 residues. CDR3 in amino acids: CATSKGQDYEQYV. CDR3 DNA: TGTGCCACCAGTAAGGGCCAAGACTACGAGCAGTACGTC.

This clonotype showed up many times. The chain has TRBV28 and TRBJ2-7; possible D gene TRBD2, 6 bases. The germline V gene encodes CDR1 MDHEN and CDR2 SYDVKM. The CDR3 contains 14 residues. V gave up 5 bases and J gave up 2 bases, with 13 bases separating them. DNA for the CDR3: TGTGCCAGCAGTACCGGGACTGCCGCCTACGAGCAGTACTTC. Residues: CASSTGTAAYEQYF.

This clonotype showed up many times. The CDR3 nucleotides read TGTGCCAGCAGCGTAGATTATGAGACCCAGTACTTC. It specifies CASSVDYETQYF. The chain links TRBV9 to TRBJ2-5, with D unresolved. Trimming cost V 0 bases and J 5 bases, with 5 bases left between them. CDR3 length: 12 residues. The germline gives CDR1 SGDLS, CDR2 YYNGEE.

V is TRBV5-6 and J is TRBJ2-5, with 9 nucleotides matching TRBD2. This CDR3 comprises 15 residues. Germline-derived CDR1 and CDR2 are SGHDT and YYEEEE. Trimming removed 4 bases from V and 5 bases from J; junction bases left unmatched: 9. The CDR3, as DNA: TGTGCCAGCAGCGCGGGGACTAGCTTCATGGAGACCCAGTACTTC. As protein: CASSAGTSFMETQYF.

This clonotype showed up just a few times. The V call is TRBV28, the J call TRBJ1-1; D might be TRBD1 (6 bases). Germline V CDR1 and CDR2: MDHEN, SYDVKM. V shed 7 bases and J shed 3 bases, with 12 bases lying between them. This CDR3 spans 13 amino acids. Here the CDR3 DNA reads TGTGCCAGCACTTTTGGGGGGCACACTGAAGCTTTCTTT. Its translation: CASTFGGHTEAFF.

At least ten counts were recorded for this clonotype. The chain carries TRBV13 and TRBJ2-5; the D gene is possibly TRBD1 (5 bases). V was pared by 5 bases and J by 0 bases, with 10 bases between. In germline, CDR1 is PRHDT, CDR2 FYEKMQ (reference sequence). The CDR3 length is 14 residues. CDR3: CASSQRQNQETQYF. Written as DNA, the CDR3 is TGTGCCAGCAGCCAGAGACAGAACCAAGAGACCCAGTACTTC. Full variable domain (missing parts from reference TRBV13 and TRBJ2-5): AAGVIQSPRHLIKEKRETATLKCYPIPRHDTVYWYQQGPGQDPQFLISFYEKMQSDKGSIPDRFSAQQFSDYHSELNMSSLELGDSALYFCASSQRQNQETQYFGPGTRLLVL.

This clonotype was seen repeatedly, ten times or more. The chain couples TRBV6-1 to TRBJ1-6; no definite D call. CDR1 MNHNS and CDR2 SASEGT come from the germline V gene. Trimming left V 5 bases short and J 2 bases short, with 13 bases between. The CDR3 sequence is 16 residues long. For the CDR3, the DNA is TGTGCCAGCAGTCGCGCCTCGACTGCCTATAATTCACCCCTCCACTTT. Translating gives CASSRASTAYNSPLHF.

This chain joins TRBV2 and TRBJ2-2, with D perhaps TRBD2 (5 bases). The CDR3 has 13 amino acids. V lost 3 bases to trimming and J lost 6 bases, with 8 bases between them. Germline loops: CDR1 SNHLY, CDR2 FYNNEI. The CDR3: CASSDILAGELFF. The CDR3 region has the DNA TGTGCCAGCAGTGATATACTAGCCGGGGAGCTGTTTTTT.

The chain couples TRBV6-2 or TRBV6-3 to TRBJ2-6; weak D call: TRBD2 (5 bases). Germline V gives CDR1 MNHEY, CDR2 SVGEGT. The length of the CDR3 is 15 residues. V was clipped by 4 bases and J by 2 bases, with 9 bases between them. In DNA form, the CDR3 reads TGTGCCAGCAGTTTCTCACTAGCTGGGGCCAACGTCCTGACTTTC. This gives the protein CASSFSLAGANVLTF.

The CDR3 loop is CASRSRRLYEGQYF. CDR3 in DNA: TGCGCCAGCAGGTCGCGGCGGCTTTACGAGGGGCAGTACTTC. This sequence joins TRBV10-1 and TRBJ2-7, with a possible D match to TRBD2 (5 bases). V was clipped by 6 bases and J by 9 bases, with 21 bases between them. Germline V gene sequence: CDR1 WNHNN, CDR2 SYGVQD (reference sequence). This CDR3 comprises 14 residues.

This clonotype has more than one count but fewer than ten. A much larger clone differs from this one at a single base, so this may be a read error. This CDR3 fails to terminate in the conserved phenylalanine or tryptophan, so it likely reflects a read error. V is TRBV6-1 and J is TRBJ1-2; D is perhaps TRBD1 (5 bases). This CDR3 is 13 amino acids long. The V and J ends lost 10 bases and 3 bases respectively, with 15 bases between them. The germline V gene has CDR1 MNHNS and CDR2 SASEGT. The CDR3: CATGPRGDYGYTL. The CDR3 coding sequence is TGTGCCACCGGACCCCGGGGGGACTATGGCTACACCCTC.

The chain links TRBV30 to TRBJ2-7, with TRBD2 matching 9 bases. Trimming removed 7 bases from V and 2 bases from J; junction bases left unmatched: 15. CDR1 and CDR2 from the germline V gene are GTSNPN and SVGIG (reference sequence). The CDR3 contains 16 residues. CDR3: CALTTPGLAITYEQYF. CDR3 coding DNA: TGTGCCTTAACGACCCCGGGACTAGCAATTACCTACGAGCAGTACTTC.

This clonotype was picked up many times. V gene TRBV6-1 combines with J gene TRBJ1-6, with D hard to call. V gave up 6 bases and J gave up 8 bases, with 11 bases separating them. The CDR3 runs 13 residues. Germline values: CDR1 MNHNS, CDR2 SASEGT. The CDR3 sequence is CASSQEPYSPLHF. CDR3 DNA: TGTGCCAGCAGCCAAGAACCGTATTCACCCCTCCACTTT.

This clonotype was picked up many times. The chain has TRBV6-4 and TRBJ1-2; the D gene is possibly TRBD1 (6 bases). Germline V CDR1 and CDR2: MRHNA, SNTAGT. V was pared by 4 bases and J by 6 bases, with 24 bases between. This CDR3 region has 17 residues. The CDR3 region is CASSASPGAGVGNGYTF. As DNA, the CDR3 is TGTGCCAGCAGTGCCTCCCCCGGGGCAGGGGTAGGAAATGGCTACACCTTC.

This clonotype was seen repeatedly, ten times or more. V usage is TRBV12-3 or TRBV12-4 and J usage is TRBJ1-6; unclear D gene. The CDR3 has 15 amino acids. Trimming stripped 5 bases from V and 8 bases from J, with 16 bases between. CDR3 region: CASSRQTGEDSPLHF. CDR3 nucleotides: TGTGCCAGCAGTCGCCAGACTGGGGAGGATTCACCCCTCCACTTT.

This clonotype was counted ten times or more. The chain couples TRBV10-3 to TRBJ2-2; unclear D gene. The V and J ends lost 7 bases and 5 bases respectively, with 5 bases between them. Per germline, CDR1 ENHRY and CDR2 SYGVKD. The CDR3 has 11 residues. For the CDR3, the DNA is TGTGCCATCACGTCAACCGGGGAGCTGTTTTTT. It translates to CAITSTGELFF.

At least ten counts were recorded for this clonotype. The genes are TRBV27 and TRBJ1-2; perhaps TRBD1 as D (6 bases). Germline V gene data show CDR1 as MNHEY and CDR2 as SMNVEV (reference sequence). Trimming removed 3 bases from V and 4 bases from J, with 12 bases in between. The CDR3 is 14 amino acids. The chain's CDR3 is CASSFRGSGYGYTF. The CDR3 DNA reads TGTGCCAGCAGTTTTAGGGGGAGTGGCTATGGCTACACCTTC.